This TCR beta chain came from a study of T cells expressing NK-cell markers. About the research overall: Eight donors were sequenced, seven testing HCMV-seropositive and one testing seronegative.

General study points: Where several donors were concerned, these clonotypes also led the CD3+CD56-NKG2C+ fraction. In roughly six donors, dominant NKG2C+ clonotypes were about 1.0-7.5% of CD8+ T cells.

This CDR3 is built from 16 residues. Germline V gives CDR1 SEHNR, CDR2 FQNEAQ (reference sequence). Comment on this clonotype: What it recognizes is unknown.

What made the TCR beta cDNA was 5'RACE template switching with UMIs. Using the 5' RACE reads, TCRdb records one entry per CDR3 protein without DNA. The sample holds about 260,000 distinct CDR3 sequences. J is TRBJ1-1 and V is TRBV7-9; the TCRdb D gene call, TRBD1, has no DNA to confirm it. The clonotype comes from a man younger than 35 in good health. Sequences were obtained from blood T cells: a sorted CD56 or NKG2C T cell subset, CD4+ or CD8+ T cells, or bulk PBMC T cells (not recorded which). The CDR3 protein is CASSDARGKGDTEAFF. Looking up the rest from reference TRBV7-9 and TRBJ1-1 gives the full variable domain: DTGVSQNPRHKITKRGQNVTFRCDPISEHNRLYWYRQTLGQGPEFLTYFQNEAQLEKSRLLSDRFSAERPKGSFSTLEIQRTEQGDSAMYLCASSDARGKGDTEAFFGQGTRLTVV.